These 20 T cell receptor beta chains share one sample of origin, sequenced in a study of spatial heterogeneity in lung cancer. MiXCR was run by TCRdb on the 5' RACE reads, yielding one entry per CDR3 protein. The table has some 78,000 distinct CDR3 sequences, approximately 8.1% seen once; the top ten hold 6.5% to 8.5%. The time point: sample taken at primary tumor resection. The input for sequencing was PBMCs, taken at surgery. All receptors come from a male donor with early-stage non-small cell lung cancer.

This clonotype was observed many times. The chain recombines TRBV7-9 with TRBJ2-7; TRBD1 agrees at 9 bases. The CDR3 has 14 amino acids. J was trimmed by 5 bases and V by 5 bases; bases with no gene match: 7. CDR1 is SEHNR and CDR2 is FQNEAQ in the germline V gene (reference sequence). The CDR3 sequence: CASSKRTGADEQYF. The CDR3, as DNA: TGTGCCAGCAGCAAGAGGACAGGGGCCGACGAGCAGTACTTC.

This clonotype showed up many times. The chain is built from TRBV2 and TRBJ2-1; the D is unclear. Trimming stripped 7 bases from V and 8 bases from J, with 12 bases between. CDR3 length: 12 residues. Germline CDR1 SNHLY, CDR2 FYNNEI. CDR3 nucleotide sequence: TGTGCCAGCACCCTAAGCCAGTATGAGCAGTTCTTC. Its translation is CASTLSQYEQFF.

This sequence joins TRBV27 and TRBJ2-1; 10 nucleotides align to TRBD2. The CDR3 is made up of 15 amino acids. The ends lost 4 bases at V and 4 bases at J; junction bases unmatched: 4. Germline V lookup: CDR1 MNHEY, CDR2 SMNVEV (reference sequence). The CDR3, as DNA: TGTGCCAGCAGTTCGGGACTAGCGCAATACAATGAGCAGTTCTTC. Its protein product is CASSSGLAQYNEQFF.

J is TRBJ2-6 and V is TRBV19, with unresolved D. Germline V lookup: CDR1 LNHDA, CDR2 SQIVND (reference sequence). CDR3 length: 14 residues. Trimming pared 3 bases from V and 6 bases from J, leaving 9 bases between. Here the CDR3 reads CASSMDPKANVLTF. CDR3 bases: TGTGCCAGTAGTATGGATCCAAAGGCCAACGTCCTGACTTTC.

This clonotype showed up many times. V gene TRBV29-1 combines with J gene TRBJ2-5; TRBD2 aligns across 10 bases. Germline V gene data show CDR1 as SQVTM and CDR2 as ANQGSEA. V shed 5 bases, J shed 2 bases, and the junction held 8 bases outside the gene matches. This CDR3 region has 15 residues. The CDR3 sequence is CSVPTPSGSQETQYF. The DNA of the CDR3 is TGCAGCGTTCCGACCCCTAGCGGGAGTCAAGAGACCCAGTACTTC.

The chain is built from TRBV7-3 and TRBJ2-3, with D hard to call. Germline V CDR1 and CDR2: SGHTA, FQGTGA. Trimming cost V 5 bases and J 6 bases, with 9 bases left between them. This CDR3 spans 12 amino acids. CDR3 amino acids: CASSLTGDTQYF. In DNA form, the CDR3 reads TGTGCCAGCAGCCTCACCGGGGATACGCAGTATTTT.

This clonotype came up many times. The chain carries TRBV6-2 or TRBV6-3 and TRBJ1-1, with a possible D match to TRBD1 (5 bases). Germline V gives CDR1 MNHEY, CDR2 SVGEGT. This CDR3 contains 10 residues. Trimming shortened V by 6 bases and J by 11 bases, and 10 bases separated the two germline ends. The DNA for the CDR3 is TGTGCCAGCAGAGCAGGGAAGGCTTTCTTT. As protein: CASRAGKAFF.

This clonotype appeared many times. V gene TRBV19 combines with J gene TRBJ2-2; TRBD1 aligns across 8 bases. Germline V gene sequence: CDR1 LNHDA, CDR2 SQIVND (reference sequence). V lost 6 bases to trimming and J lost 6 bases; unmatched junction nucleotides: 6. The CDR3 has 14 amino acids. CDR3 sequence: CASRRTGSAGELFF. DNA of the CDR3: TGTGCCAGTAGGAGGACAGGGTCTGCCGGGGAGCTGTTTTTT. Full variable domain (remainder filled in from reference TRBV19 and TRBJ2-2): DGGITQSPKYLFRKEGQNVTLSCEQNLNHDAMYWYRQDPGQGLRLIYYSQIVNDFQKGDIAEGYSVSREKKESFPLTVTSAQKNPTAFYLCASRRTGSAGELFFGEGSRLTVL.

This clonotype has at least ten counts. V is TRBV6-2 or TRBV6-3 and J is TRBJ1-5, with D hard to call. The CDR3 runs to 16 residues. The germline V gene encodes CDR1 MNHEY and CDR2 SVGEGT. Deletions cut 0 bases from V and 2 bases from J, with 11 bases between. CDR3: CASSYSPGVGNQPQHF. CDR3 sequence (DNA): TGTGCCAGCAGTTACTCACCTGGGGTTGGCAATCAGCCCCAGCATTTT.

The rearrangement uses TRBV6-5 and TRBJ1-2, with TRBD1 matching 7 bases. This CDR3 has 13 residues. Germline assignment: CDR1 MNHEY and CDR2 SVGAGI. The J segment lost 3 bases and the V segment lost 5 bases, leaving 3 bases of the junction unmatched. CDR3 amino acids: CASSPDRDYGYTF. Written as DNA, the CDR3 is TGTGCCAGCAGTCCTGACAGGGACTATGGCTACACCTTC.

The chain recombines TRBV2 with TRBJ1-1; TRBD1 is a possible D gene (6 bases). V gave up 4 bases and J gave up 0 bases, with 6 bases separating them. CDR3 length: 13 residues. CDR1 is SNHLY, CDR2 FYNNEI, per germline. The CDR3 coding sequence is TGTGCCAGCAGTGGACAGGTGAACACTGAAGCTTTCTTT. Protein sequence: CASSGQVNTEAFF.

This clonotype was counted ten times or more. CDR3 nucleotides: TGCGCCAGCAGCCTCACAGGGCTCTCCTACGAGCAGTACTTC. It is translated as CASSLTGLSYEQYF. The chain links TRBV4-1 to TRBJ2-7; D possibly corresponds to TRBD1 (6 bases). This CDR3 is 14 amino acids long. V lost 4 bases and J 0 bases, leaving 10 bases between the germline ends. CDR1 is MGHRA and CDR2 is YSYEKL in the germline V gene.

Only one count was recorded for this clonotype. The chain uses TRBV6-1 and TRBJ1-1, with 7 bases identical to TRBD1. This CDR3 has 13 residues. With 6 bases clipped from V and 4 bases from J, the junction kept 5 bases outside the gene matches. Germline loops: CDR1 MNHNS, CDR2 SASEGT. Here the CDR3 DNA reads TGTGCCAGCAGGCTACAGGGGCTCACTGAAGCTTTCTTT. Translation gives CASRLQGLTEAFF.

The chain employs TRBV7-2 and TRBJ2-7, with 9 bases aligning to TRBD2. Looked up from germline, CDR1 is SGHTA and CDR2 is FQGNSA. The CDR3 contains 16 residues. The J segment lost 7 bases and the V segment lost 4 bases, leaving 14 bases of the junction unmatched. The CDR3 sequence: CASSYTLAGVLSEQYF. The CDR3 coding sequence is TGTGCCAGCAGCTACACCTTAGCGGGAGTACTGAGTGAGCAGTACTTC.

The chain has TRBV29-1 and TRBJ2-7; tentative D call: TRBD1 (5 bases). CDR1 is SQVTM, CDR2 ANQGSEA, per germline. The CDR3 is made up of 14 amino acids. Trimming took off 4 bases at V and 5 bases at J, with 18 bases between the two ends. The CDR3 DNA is TGCAGCGTTGGGGGCCCGACAAGGGTGGACGAGCAGTACTTC. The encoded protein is CSVGGPTRVDEQYF.

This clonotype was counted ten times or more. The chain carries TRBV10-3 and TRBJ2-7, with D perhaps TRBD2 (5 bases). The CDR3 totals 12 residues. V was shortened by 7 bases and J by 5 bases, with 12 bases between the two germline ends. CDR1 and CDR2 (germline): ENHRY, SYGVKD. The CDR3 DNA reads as TGTGCCATCAAGGCCGGGATCAACGAGCAGTACTTC. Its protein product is CAIKAGINEQYF.

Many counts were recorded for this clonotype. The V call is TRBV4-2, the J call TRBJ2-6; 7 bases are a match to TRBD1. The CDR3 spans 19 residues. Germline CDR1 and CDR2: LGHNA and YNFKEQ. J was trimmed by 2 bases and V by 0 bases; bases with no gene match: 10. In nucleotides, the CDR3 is TGTGCCAGCAGCCAAGAAGGCCAGGGGGTGGTTGCTGGGGCCAACGTCCTGACTTTC. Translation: CASSQEGQGVVAGANVLTF.

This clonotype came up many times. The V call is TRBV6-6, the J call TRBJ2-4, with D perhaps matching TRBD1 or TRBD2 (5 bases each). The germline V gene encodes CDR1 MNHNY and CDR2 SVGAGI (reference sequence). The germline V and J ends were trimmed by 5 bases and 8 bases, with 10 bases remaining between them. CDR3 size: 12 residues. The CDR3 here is CASSTLGDIQYF. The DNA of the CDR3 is TGTGCCAGCAGTACACTGGGGGACATTCAGTACTTC.

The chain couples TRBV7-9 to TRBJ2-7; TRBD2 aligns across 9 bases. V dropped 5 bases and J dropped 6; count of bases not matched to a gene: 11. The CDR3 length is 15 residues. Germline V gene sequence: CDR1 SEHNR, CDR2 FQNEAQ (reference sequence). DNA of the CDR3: TGTGCCAGCAGCGCCCCGGGTAGCGGGAGAAGCGAGCAGTACTTC. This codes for CASSAPGSGRSEQYF.

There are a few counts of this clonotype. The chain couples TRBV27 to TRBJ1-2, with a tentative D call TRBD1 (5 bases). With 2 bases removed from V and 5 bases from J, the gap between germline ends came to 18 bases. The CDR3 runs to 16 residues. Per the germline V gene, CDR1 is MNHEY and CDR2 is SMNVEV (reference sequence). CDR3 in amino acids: CASSLQGDVRPYGYTF. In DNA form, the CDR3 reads TGTGCCAGCAGTTTACAAGGGGACGTCCGCCCGTATGGCTACACCTTC.